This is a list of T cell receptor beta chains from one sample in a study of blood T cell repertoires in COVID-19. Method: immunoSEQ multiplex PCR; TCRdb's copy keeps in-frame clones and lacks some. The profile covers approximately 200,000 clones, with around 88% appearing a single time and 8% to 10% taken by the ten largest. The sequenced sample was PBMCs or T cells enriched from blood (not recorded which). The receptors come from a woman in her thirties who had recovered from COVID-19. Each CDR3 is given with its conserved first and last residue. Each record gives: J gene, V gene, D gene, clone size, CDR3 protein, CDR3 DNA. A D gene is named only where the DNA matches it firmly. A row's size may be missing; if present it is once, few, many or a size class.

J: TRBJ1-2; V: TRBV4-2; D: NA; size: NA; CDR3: CASSQGRSNYGYTF; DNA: TGTGCCAGCAGCCAAGGACGGAGTAACTATGGCTACACCTTC
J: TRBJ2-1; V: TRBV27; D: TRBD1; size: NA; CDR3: CASGQGNEQFF; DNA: TGTGCCAGCGGACAGGGCAATGAGCAGTTCTTC
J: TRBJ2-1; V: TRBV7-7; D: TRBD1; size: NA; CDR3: CASSLAGTGSNEQFF; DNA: TGTGCTAGCAGCTTAGCCGGGACAGGTTCCAATGAGCAGTTCTTC
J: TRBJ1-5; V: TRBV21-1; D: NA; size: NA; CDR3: CASNSRGDSNQPQHF; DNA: TGTGCCAGCAACTCCAGGGGCGATAGCAATCAGCCCCAGCATTTT
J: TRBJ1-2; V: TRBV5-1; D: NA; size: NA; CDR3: CASRGALFEYGYTF; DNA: TGCGCCAGCAGAGGGGCCCTCTTTGAGTATGGCTACACCTTC
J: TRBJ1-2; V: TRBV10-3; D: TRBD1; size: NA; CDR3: CAITPTGSNYGYTF; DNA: TGTGCCATCACTCCGACAGGGTCTAACTATGGCTACACCTTC
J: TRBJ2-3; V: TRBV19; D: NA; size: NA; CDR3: CASSIGQTVDTQYF; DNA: TGTGCCAGTAGTATAGGACAGACGGTAGATACGCAGTATTTT
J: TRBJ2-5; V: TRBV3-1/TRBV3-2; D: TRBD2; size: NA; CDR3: CASKRSRGESQETQYF; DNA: TGTGCCAGCAAGAGGTCCCGGGGGGAGTCACAAGAGACCCAGTACTTC
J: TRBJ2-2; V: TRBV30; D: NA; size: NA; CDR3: CAWRAWGRDTGELFF; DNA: TGTGCCTGGAGAGCCTGGGGCAGGGACACCGGGGAGCTGTTTTTT
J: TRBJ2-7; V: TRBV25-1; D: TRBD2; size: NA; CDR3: CASSIDGTSGRSSYEQYF; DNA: TGTGCCAGCAGCATAGATGGGACTAGCGGGCGTAGCTCCTACGAGCAGTACTTC
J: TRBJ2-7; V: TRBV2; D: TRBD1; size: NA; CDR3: CASSEPGTGEYEQYF; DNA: TGTGCCAGCAGTGAACCCGGGACAGGGGAGTACGAGCAGTACTTC
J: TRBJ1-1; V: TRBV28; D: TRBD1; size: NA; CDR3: CASSETGTGASEAFF; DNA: TGTGCCAGCAGCGAGACCGGGACAGGGGCGAGTGAAGCTTTCTTT
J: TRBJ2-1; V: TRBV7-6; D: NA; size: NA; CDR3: CASSPGAGSSYNEQFF; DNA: TGTGCCAGCAGCCCCGGTGCGGGAAGTTCCTACAATGAGCAGTTCTTC
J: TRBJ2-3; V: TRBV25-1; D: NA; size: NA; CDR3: CASALSGVGNPDTQYF; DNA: TGTGCCAGCGCTTTGTCGGGAGTGGGGAACCCAGATACGCAGTATTTT
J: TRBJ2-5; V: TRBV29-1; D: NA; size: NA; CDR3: CSVVPSRFSETQYF; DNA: TGCAGCGTTGTCCCTAGCAGGTTTTCGGAGACCCAGTACTTC
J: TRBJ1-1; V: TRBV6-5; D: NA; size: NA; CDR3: CASSYSNAGTEAFF; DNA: TGTGCCAGCAGTTACTCGAACGCCGGCACTGAAGCTTTCTTT
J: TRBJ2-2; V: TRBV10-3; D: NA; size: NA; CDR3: CAISEGVGSGTGELFF; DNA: TGTGCCATCAGTGAAGGGGTGGGATCGGGCACCGGGGAGCTGTTTTTT
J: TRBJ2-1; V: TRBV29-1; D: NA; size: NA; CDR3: CSVDGDSYNEQFF; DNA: TGCAGCGTTGACGGGGACTCCTACAATGAGCAGTTCTTC
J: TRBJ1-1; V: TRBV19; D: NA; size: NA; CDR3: CASSGGRPRNTEAFF; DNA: TGTGCCAGTAGTGGGGGCCGGCCGAGGAACACTGAAGCTTTCTTT
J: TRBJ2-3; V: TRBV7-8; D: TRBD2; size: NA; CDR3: CASSSTARLAGSTDTQYF; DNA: TGTGCCAGCAGCTCCACGGCCCGACTAGCGGGATCAACAGATACGCAGTATTTT
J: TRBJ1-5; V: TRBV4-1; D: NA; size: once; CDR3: CASSQASLGGNQPQHF; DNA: TGCGCCAGCAGCCAAGCCTCTCTTGGGGGGAATCAGCCCCAGCATTTT
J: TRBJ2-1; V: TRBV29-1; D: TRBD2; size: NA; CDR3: CSVGVGQGRLAGVSEQFF; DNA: TGCAGCGTTGGGGTGGGACAGGGTCGACTAGCGGGAGTTAGCGAGCAGTTCTTC
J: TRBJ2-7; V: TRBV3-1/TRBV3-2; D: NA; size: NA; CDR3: CASSERTDTSYEQYF; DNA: TGTGCCAGCAGCGAAAGGACGGACACGTCCTACGAGCAGTACTTC
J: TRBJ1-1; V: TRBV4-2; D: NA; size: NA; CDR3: CASSQTAVLGTEAFF; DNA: TGTGCCAGCAGCCAGACAGCCGTCTTGGGCACTGAAGCTTTCTTT
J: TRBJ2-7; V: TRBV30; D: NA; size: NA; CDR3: CAWSVRGATSYEQYF; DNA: TGTGCCTGGAGTGTTCGGGGGGCTACATCCTACGAGCAGTACTTC
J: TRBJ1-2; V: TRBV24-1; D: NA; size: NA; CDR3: CATSDFQQDYGYTF; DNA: TGTGCCACCAGTGATTTTCAACAGGACTATGGCTACACCTTC
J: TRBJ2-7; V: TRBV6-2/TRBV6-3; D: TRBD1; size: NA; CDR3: CASSYAGTAYEQYF; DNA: TGTGCCAGCAGTTATGCAGGGACAGCCTACGAGCAGTACTTC
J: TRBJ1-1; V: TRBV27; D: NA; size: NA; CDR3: CASSLWSGYTEAFF; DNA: TGTGCCAGCAGTTTGTGGTCAGGGTACACTGAAGCTTTCTTT
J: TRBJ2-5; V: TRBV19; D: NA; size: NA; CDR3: CASSIDGSSETQYF; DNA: TGTGCCAGTAGTATTGACGGGAGTTCGGAGACCCAGTACTTC
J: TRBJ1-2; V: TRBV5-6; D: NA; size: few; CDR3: CASSPRDTLNYGYTF; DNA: TGTGCCAGCAGCCCCCGGGACACCCTTAACTATGGCTACACCTTC
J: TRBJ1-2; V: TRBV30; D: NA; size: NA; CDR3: CAWSLQTPLVFF; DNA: TGTGCCTGGAGTCTACAGACACCCTTGGTTTTCTTC
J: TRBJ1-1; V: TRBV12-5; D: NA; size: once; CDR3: CASGRTGFSRDTEAFF; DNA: TGTGCTAGTGGCAGAACAGGGTTTAGTAGGGACACTGAAGCTTTCTTT
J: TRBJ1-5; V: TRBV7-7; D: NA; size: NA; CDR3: CASSRNWVLGDPGSSNQPQHF; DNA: TGTGCCAGCAGCCGAAATTGGGTATTGGGTGATCCAGGGTCGAGCAATCAGCCCCAGCATTTT
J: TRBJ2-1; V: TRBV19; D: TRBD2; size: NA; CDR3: CASSISGGRNLNEQFF; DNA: TGTGCCAGTAGTATTAGTGGCGGGAGAAATCTCAATGAGCAGTTCTTC
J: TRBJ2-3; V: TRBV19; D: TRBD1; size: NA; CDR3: CASSMKGQGFGTDTQYF; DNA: TGTGCCAGTAGTATGAAAGGACAGGGATTTGGCACAGATACGCAGTATTTT
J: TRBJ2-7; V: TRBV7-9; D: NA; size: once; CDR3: CASSLGQGPEQYF; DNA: TGTGCCAGCAGCTTAGGTCAGGGGCCCGAGCAGTACTTC
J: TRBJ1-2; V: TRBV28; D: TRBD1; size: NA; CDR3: CASRSPGQGPANYGYTF; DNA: TGTGCCAGCAGATCTCCGGGACAGGGGCCGGCTAACTATGGCTACACCTTC
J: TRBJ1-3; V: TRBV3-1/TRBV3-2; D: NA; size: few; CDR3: CASSQGRGGNTIYF; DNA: TGTGCCAGCAGCCAAGGGAGAGGGGGAAACACCATATATTTT
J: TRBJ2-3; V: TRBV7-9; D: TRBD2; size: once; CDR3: CASSLTSGRDTDTQYF; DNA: TGTGCCAGCAGCTTGACTAGCGGGAGGGACACAGATACGCAGTATTTT
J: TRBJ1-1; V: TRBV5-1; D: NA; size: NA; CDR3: CASSLDTSVDTEAFF; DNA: TGCGCCAGCAGCTTGGATACGTCGGTGGACACTGAAGCTTTCTTT
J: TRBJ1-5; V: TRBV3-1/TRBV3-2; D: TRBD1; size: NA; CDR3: CASSTQGGQPQHF; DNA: TGTGCCAGCAGCACGCAGGGGGGACAGCCCCAGCATTTT
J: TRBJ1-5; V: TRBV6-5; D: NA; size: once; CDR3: CASRRTGNQPQHF; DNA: TGTGCCAGCAGAAGAACGGGCAATCAGCCCCAGCATTTT
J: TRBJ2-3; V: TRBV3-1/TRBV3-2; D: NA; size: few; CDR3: CASSLLDSLGRDTQYF; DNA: TGTGCCAGCAGCCTACTGGACTCCCTAGGTAGAGATACGCAGTATTTT
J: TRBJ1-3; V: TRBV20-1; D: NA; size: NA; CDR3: CSASSGQGQNTMYF; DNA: TGCAGTGCTAGTTCCGGGCAGGGCCAAAACACCATGTATTTT
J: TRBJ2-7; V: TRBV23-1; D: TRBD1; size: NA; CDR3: CAVDRGHWDEQYF; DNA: TGCGCCGTGGACAGGGGGCATTGGGACGAGCAGTACTTC
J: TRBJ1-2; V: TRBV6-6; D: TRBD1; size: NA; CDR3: CASSYSDRVNYGYTF; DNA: TGTGCCAGCAGTTACTCGGACAGGGTCAACTATGGCTACACCTTC
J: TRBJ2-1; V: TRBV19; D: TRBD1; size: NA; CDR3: CASSLTGEEVYEQFF; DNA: TGTGCCAGTAGTTTAACAGGGGAAGAGGTTTATGAGCAGTTCTTC
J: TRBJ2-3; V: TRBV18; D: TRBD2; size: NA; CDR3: CASSPGTSGNTDTQYF; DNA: TGTGCCAGCTCCCCAGGGACTAGCGGGAACACAGATACGCAGTATTTT
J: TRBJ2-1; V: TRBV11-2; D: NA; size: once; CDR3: CASSLSLGGGLDSYNEQFF; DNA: TGTGCCAGCAGCTTATCCCTCGGAGGTGGACTGGACTCCTACAATGAGCAGTTCTTC
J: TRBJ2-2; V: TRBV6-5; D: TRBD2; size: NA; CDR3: CASSLAGETGELFF; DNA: TGTGCCAGCAGTTTAGCGGGAGAAACCGGGGAGCTGTTTTTT
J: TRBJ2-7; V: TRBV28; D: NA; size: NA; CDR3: CASSLGHTYEQYF; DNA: TGTGCCAGCAGTTTGGGACACACATACGAGCAGTACTTC
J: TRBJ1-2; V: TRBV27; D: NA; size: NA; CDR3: CASSYTVNYGYTF; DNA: TGTGCCAGCAGTTATACGGTAAACTATGGCTACACCTTC
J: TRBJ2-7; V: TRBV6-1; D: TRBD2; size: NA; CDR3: CASSETSERFSYEQYF; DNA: TGTGCCAGCAGTGAGACTAGCGAACGATTCTCCTACGAGCAGTACTTC
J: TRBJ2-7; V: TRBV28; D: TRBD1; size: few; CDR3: CASRLGDRYSYEQYF; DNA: TGTGCCAGCAGGCTAGGGGACAGATACTCCTACGAGCAGTACTTC
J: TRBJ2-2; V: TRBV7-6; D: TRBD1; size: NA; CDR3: CASSLGSGTGFTGELFF; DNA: TGTGCCAGCAGCTTAGGATCGGGGACAGGGTTCACCGGGGAGCTGTTTTTT
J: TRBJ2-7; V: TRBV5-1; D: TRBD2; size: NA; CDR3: CASSEGTSGPSHEQYF; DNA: TGCGCCAGCAGCGAGGGGACTAGCGGGCCCTCACACGAGCAGTACTTC
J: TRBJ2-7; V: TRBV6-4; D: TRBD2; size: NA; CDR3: CASSEGSGSDEQYF; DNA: TGTGCCAGCAGTGAAGGGAGCGGGAGCGACGAGCAGTACTTC
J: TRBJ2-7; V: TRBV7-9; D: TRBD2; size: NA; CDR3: CASSLGLAVPYEQYF; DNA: TGTGCCAGCAGCTTAGGACTAGCGGTACCCTACGAGCAGTACTTC
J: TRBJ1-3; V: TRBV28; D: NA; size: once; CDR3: CASSDRQLRSSGNTIYF; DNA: TGTGCCAGCAGCGATAGACAGCTCCGGTCCTCTGGAAACACCATATATTTT